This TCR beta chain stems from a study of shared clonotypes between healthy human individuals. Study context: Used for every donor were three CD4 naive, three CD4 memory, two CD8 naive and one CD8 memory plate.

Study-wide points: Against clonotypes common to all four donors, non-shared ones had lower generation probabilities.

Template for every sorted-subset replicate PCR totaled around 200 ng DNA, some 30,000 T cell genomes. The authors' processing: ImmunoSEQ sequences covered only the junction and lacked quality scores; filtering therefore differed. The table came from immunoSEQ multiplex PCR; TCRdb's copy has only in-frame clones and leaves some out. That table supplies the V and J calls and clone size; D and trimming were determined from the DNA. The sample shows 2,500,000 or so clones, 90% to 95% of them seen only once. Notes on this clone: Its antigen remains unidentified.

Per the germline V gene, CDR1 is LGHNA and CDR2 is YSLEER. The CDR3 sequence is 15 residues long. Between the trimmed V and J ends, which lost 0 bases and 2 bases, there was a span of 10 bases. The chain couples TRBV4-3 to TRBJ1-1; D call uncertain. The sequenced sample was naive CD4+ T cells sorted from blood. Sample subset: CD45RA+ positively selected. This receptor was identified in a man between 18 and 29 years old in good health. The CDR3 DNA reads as TGCGCCAGCAGCCAAGACGTCATAGGCAACACTGAAGCTTTCTTT. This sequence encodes CASSQDVIGNTEAFF.